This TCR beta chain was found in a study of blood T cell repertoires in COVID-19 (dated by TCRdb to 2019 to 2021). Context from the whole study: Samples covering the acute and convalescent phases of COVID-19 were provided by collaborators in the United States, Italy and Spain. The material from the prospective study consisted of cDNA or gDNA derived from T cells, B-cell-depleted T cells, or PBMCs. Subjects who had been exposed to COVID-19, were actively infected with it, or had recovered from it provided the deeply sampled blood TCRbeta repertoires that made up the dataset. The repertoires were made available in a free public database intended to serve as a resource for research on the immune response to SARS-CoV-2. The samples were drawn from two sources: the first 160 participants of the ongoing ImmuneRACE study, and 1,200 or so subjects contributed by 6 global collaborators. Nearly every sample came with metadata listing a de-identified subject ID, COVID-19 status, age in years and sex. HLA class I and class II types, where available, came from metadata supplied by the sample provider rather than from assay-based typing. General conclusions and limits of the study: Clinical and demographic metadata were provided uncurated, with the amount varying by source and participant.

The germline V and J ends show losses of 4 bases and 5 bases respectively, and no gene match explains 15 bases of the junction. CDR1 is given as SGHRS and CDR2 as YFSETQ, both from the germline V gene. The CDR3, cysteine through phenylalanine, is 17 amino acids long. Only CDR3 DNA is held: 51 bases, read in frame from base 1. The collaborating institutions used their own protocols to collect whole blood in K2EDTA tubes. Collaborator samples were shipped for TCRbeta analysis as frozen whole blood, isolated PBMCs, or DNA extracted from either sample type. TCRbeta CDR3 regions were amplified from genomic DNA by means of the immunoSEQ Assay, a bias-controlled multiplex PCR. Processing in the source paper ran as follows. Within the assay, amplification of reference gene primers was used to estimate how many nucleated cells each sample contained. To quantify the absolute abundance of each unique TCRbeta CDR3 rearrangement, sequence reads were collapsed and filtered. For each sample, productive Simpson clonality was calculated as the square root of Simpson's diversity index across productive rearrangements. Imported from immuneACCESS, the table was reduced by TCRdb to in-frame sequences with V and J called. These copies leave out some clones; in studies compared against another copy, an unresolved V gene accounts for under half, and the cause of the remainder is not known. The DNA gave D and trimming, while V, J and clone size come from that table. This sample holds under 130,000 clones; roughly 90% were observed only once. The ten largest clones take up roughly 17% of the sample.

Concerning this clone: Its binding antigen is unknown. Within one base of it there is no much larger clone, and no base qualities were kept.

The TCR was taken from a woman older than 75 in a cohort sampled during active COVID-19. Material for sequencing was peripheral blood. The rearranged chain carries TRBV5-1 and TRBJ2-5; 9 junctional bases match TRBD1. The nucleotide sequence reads TGCGCCAGCAGCCGCCAGGGACAGGGTCCCCGTGGTGAGACCCAGTACTTC. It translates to CASSRQGQGPRGETQYF.